The 6 T cell receptor beta chains in this list originate from one sample, sequenced in a study of T cell clusters in autoimmune cytopenias. One tube held mixed TRB-A and TRB-B primer pools for touch-down PCR. TCRdb reprocessed the multiplex PCR reads and stores each CDR3 protein as one record, lacking DNA. This repertoire includes about 6,800 distinct CDR3 sequences. TRB was amplified from about 270 ng of peripheral blood genomic DNA per sample. Sequenced material: peripheral blood. The receptors were sampled from a human donor with an autoimmune cytopenia or autoimmune hepatitis (not recorded which).

Measured by frequency, this clonotype is medium-sized. This chain connects TRBV19 to TRBJ2-7; TCRdb reports TRBD2, a call that lacks DNA to check it against. This CDR3 comprises 15 residues. The V gene's germline CDR1 is LNHDA and CDR2 SQIVND (reference sequence). Here the CDR3 reads CASSIGLVRSYEQYF.

This chain's CDR3 is CASSPPEGHYGYTF. The chain combines TRBV18 with TRBJ1-2. Germline V CDR1 and CDR2: KGHSH, LQKENI. The CDR3 runs 14 residues.

The chain carries TRBV12-3 or TRBV12-4 and TRBJ2-3; TCRdb proposes TRBD2, but this gene call is untestable without DNA. This CDR3 comprises 15 residues. The CDR3 sequence: CASSLRGGGLDTQYF.

This clonotype is classed as medium-sized by frequency. The V gene is TRBV29-1, the J gene TRBJ1-4. CDR1 and CDR2 (germline): SQVTM, ANQGSEA. The CDR3 totals 14 residues. The CDR3 loop reads CSVAPRASNEKLFF.

The chain employs TRBV5-1 and TRBJ2-2. This CDR3 is built from 15 residues. Germline-derived CDR1 and CDR2 are SGHRS and YFSETQ. The CDR3 is CASSLVPNSAGELFF.

The V gene is TRBV7-6, the J gene TRBJ2-3; TCRdb outputs TRBD2, but without DNA this stays unchecked. Germline lookup yields CDR1 SGHVS and CDR2 FNYEAQ. There are 15 residues in the CDR3. CDR3: CASSLTSGETDTQYF. The whole variable domain, remainder taken from reference TRBV7-6 and TRBJ2-3, is GAGVSQSPRYKVTKRGQDVALRCDPISGHVSLYWYRQALGQGPEFLTYFNYEAQQDKSGLPNDRFSAERPEGSISTLTIQRTEQRDSAMYRCASSLTSGETDTQYFGPGTRLTVL.